The source of this TCR beta chain is a study of Ad26.COV2.S vaccination and SARS-CoV-2 variants. TCRdb's copy holds only in-frame clones and misses some; the assay was immunoSEQ multiplex PCR. The top ten hold 1.5% to 2% of the sample, which has 400,000 to 450,000 clones, 92% seen once. Treatment here: about 20 received Ad26.COV2.S at low or high dose, single or two shots; 5 received placebo; per-sample allocation not given. Collection of the samples took place on day 63 after the first injection of vaccine or placebo. The germline V and J ends were trimmed by 1 base and 3 bases, with 17 bases remaining between them. CDR1 and CDR2 (germline): SGHDT, YYEEEE. The CDR3 length is 17 residues.

V is TRBV5-6 and J is TRBJ1-5, with unresolved D. Sequencing was performed on peripheral blood, taken in a trial of Ad26.COV2.S vaccine versus placebo. This clonotype originated in a person between 18 and 65 years old who received the Ad26.COV2.S COVID-19 vaccine or a placebo. The CDR3 bases are TGTGCCAGCAGCTTGTTGTCACAACCCTTTGACAATCAGCCCCAGCATTTT. Amino acids: CASSLLSQPFDNQPQHF.